This TCR beta chain was found in a study of CD8 T cells in ankylosing spondylitis. Study-wide points: It appeared that ankylosing spondylitis blood was characterized by a TCR beta motif of several highly homologous variants.

The CDR3 runs 15 residues. Germline loops: CDR1 DFQATT, CDR2 SNEGSKA (reference sequence). The junction had 6 bases not matched to a gene; V was cut back by 0 bases and J by 4 bases. This clonotype was detected ten times or more. Its antigen is still unknown. Scientists made TCR beta libraries using quantitative 5'-RACE with molecular barcodes. A single record per CDR3 protein comes from TCRdb applying MiXCR to the 5' RACE reads. Of about 240,000 distinct CDR3 sequences listed, around 9.1% are singletons. Input material: blood, either unsorted or a sorted T cell fraction (not recorded which). The rearrangement links TRBV20-1 to TRBJ2-3, with 8 bases lining up with TRBD2. The sequence came from a male donor with ankylosing spondylitis or in good health (not recorded which). CDR3 sequence reads: CSARDQRTSSDTQYF. CDR3 coding DNA: TGCAGTGCTAGAGATCAGCGGACTAGCTCAGATACGCAGTATTTT.